The sequence of this T cell receptor beta chain was determined in a study of blood T cells in healthy people across ages (dated by TCRdb to about 2015). For the wider study: In model experiments, template switching captured roughly one uniquely barcoded TCR beta cDNA molecule for every two T cells. To track age-related changes in TCR beta repertoire diversity, the study relied on deep sequencing normalized with unique cDNA molecular identifiers. To avoid experimental bias, donors of different ages were distributed randomly across sequencing lanes. Donors were grouped into four age groups: young (average 16 years), middle-aged (39), aged (62) and long-lived (about 82). Two additional independent replicas of 1 million unique cDNA reads from the same blood draw were analyzed for two donors (one aged 18 to 29 and one aged 80 or older).

What the research found in general, with its limitations: Bulk unsorted PBMC profiling prevented conclusive comparison of naive and antigen-experienced compartments. The percentage of naive T cells measured by flow cytometry correlated strongly with observed TCR beta diversity. As age increased, observed TCR beta diversity per million T cells dropped in a roughly linear way, and a significant reduction was already evident by age 40. Compared with the aged group, the long-lived group had more naive CD4+ T cells, fewer expanded clones and increased TCR diversity, a pattern suggesting age selection. Estimates of total diversity based on one million sequenced T cells were regarded as lower bounds and as underestimates. Because donor CMV infection status was unknown, age-related changes in expanded clonotypes were potentially confounded.

Donors were a few dozen systemically healthy Caucasian individuals from Russia aged about 6 to 100 years. About 9.8 milliliters of peripheral blood were drawn from each donor into EDTA-treated Vacutainer tubes. Ficoll-Paque density-gradient centrifugation was used to isolate PBMCs, with at least 6.5 million per sample. Total RNA, at least 6 micrograms per sample, was extracted from PBMCs with Trizol reagent. For every donor, an aliquot of PBMCs went through flow cytometry to measure the percentages of naive CD45RAhigh/CD27high T cells. The CDR3 sequence holds 15 residues, the cysteine and phenylalanine included. Only CDR3 DNA remains: 45 bases, in frame from the first base. Sequences SGHTA (CDR1) and FQGNSA (CDR2) are obtained from the germline V gene. V is pared back by 3 bases and J by 1 base, with 12 bases lying between the germline termini. The library was built by means of 5' RACE. Data came from an Illumina HiSeq 2500. The second PCR ran for about 7 to 11 cycles and used a J-beta primer mix along with a sample-barcoded 5' primer. A unique molecular identifier was introduced onto each TCR beta cDNA molecule by a template-switch 5' adaptor carrying 12 random nucleotides. Each sample yielded at least 2.5 million CDR3-containing paired-end reads. First-strand cDNA was synthesized from all RNA with the Mint cDNA synthesis kit, primed by a TRBC-specific oligonucleotide. All cDNA was treated with uracil-DNA glycosylase and then went through a first 18-cycle PCR with the universal primers M1SS and BC2_uni_R. As for how the authors treated the data: For normalization, 1 million high-quality reads were randomly selected from each sample, with every read carrying a distinct molecular identifier. Reads with shared molecular identifiers were discarded instead of being binned into consensus sequences. MiTCR, run with a Q25 quality threshold and the strictest error-elimination algorithm, handled CDR3 identification, clonotype clustering and error correction. A nonparametric unseen species model with Euler transformation was used to estimate lower-bound total TCR beta diversity. The raw public reads went through TCRdb reprocessing: fastp at Q25, MiXCR clone calling, in-frame beta chains kept. Rows with a matching CDR3 protein are joined into one entry that keeps the most common DNA and genes. The V and J calls follow TCRdb's processing rather than the paper's. This sample comprises around 650,000 distinct CDR3 sequences, approximately 31% of them detected only once. The biggest ten clones account for 15% of the sample.

Concerning this clonotype: What antigen it recognizes has not been identified. No base quality values were provided; no much bigger clone lies one nucleotide off.

The receptor's source is a woman older than 75 in good health. Donor details come from another sample of the same person, matched by shared clones. The sequence is built from TRBV7-2 and TRBJ1-1; the D gene is perhaps TRBD1, from 6 matching bases. Sequencing was done on a sample of blood. The bases are TGTGCCAGCAGCTTTCCGGGGGCTGGGAACACTGAAGCTTTCTTT. Its protein is CASSFPGAGNTEAFF.